The source of this TCR beta chain is a study of blood T cell repertoires in COVID-19. Overall study context: Sites in the United States, Italy and Spain provided acute and convalescent COVID-19 samples. T cells, B-cell-depleted T cells, or PBMCs provided the cDNA or gDNA that served as material.

Assay used: immunoSEQ multiplex PCR; TCRdb lists only in-frame clones, some missing. Of roughly 70,000 clones in the sample, roughly 75% were seen once. Sequencing was performed on peripheral blood. This TCR was recovered from a human donor in a cohort sampled during active COVID-19.

CDR3 loop: CASSYRTSGPTDTQYF. The CDR3 bases are TGTGCCAGCAGTTACAGGACTAGCGGACCCACAGATACGCAGTATTTT. The V and J genes are TRBV6-2 or TRBV6-3 and TRBJ2-3, with 10 bases identical to TRBD2. With 2 bases clipped from V and 2 bases from J, the junction kept 4 bases outside the gene matches. Looked up from germline, CDR1 is MNHEY and CDR2 is SVGEGT. The CDR3 is made up of 16 amino acids.